This T cell receptor beta chain emerged from a study of T-cell memory formation after mild COVID-19. The CDR3 loop spans 14 amino acids. Between the trimmed V and J ends, which lost 0 bases and 5 bases, there was a span of 11 bases. Germline CDR1 and CDR2: SGHNT and YYREEE (reference sequence). One entry per CDR3 protein, called by TCRdb with MiXCR from the 5' RACE reads. This sample has about 170,000 distinct CDR3 sequences, with roughly 13% found just once. This clonotype was detected a few times. This TCR derives from a man younger than 35 who had mild COVID-19 (a few samples of this study predate the infection). Cell type and time point are not known. Specimen: PBMCs or a T cell subset sorted from them (not recorded which). The chain has TRBV5-4 and TRBJ2-5; D might be TRBD1 (6 bases). The CDR3 DNA is TGTGCCAGCAGCTTGGGACAGGCCAAGGAGACCCAGTACTTC. This translates into CASSLGQAKETQYF. The whole variable domain, remainder taken from reference TRBV5-4 and TRBJ2-5, is ETGVTQSPTHLIKTRGQQVTLRCSSQSGHNTVSWYQQALGQGPQFIFQYYREEENGRGNFPPRFSGLQFPNYSSELNVNALELDDSALYLCASSLGQAKETQYFGPGTRLLVL.